The 22 T cell receptor beta chains given below trace back to one sample, sequenced in a study of blood T cell repertoires in COVID-19. Libraries were prepared by immunoSEQ multiplex PCR; TCRdb keeps only in-frame clonotypes and omits some of them. The sample carries under 300,000 clones, roughly 87% recorded once. Specimen: PBMCs or T cells enriched from blood (not recorded which). These receptors were collected from a woman aged 25 to 39 with acute COVID-19.

The chain joins TRBV5-4 to TRBJ2-7; 10 bases are shared with TRBD2. V dropped 4 bases and J dropped 1; count of bases not matched to a gene: 11. The germline gives CDR1 SGHNT, CDR2 YYREEE (reference sequence). The CDR3 totals 17 residues. DNA for the CDR3: TGTGCCAGCAGCCGGGTCCTAGCGGGAGTGGGGTCCTACGAGCAGTACTTC. Encoded protein: CASSRVLAGVGSYEQYF.

This clone appeared once. The chain joins TRBV6-6 to TRBJ2-2; D is uncertain. Per the germline V gene, CDR1 is MNHNY and CDR2 is SVGAGI (reference sequence). Between the trimmed V and J ends, which lost 6 bases and 6 bases, there was a span of 23 bases. This CDR3 spans 17 amino acids. CDR3 sequence (DNA): TGTGCCAGCAGCCGACGTCTAGGTGGATCGTTAGCCGGGGAGCTGTTTTTT. Translated, it gives CASSRRLGGSLAGELFF.

This chain links TRBV6-5 with TRBJ2-2, with unresolved D. Per the germline V gene, CDR1 is MNHEY and CDR2 is SVGAGI. The ends were cut back, 2 bases at V and 0 bases at J, with 10 bases in the middle. This CDR3 region has 16 residues. For the CDR3, the DNA is TGTGCCAGCAGTTACGCCACAGTAGCGAACACCGGGGAGCTGTTTTTT. It translates to CASSYATVANTGELFF.

V and J are TRBV7-3 and TRBJ2-3; the match to TRBD2 covers 13 bases. V gave up 1 base and J gave up 1 base; unmatched junction bases: 8. The germline CDR1 and CDR2 sequences are SGHTA and FQGTGA. The length of the CDR3 is 19 residues. CDR3 protein: CASSLNRAGTSGGTDTQYF. The DNA of the CDR3 is TGTGCCAGCAGCTTAAATCGAGCCGGGACTAGCGGGGGCACAGATACGCAGTATTTT.

The chain combines TRBV18 with TRBJ2-1, with 9 bases identical to TRBD2. The germline V gene has CDR1 KGHSH and CDR2 LQKENI. This CDR3 region has 14 residues. The ends lost 3 bases at V and 8 bases at J; junction bases unmatched: 5. The CDR3 spells CASSPSGSFYEQFF. The DNA for the CDR3 is TGTGCCAGCTCACCTAGCGGGAGTTTCTATGAGCAGTTCTTC. The complete variable domain, with remaining parts taken from reference TRBV18 and TRBJ2-1, reads NAGVMQNPRHLVRRRGQEARLRCSPMKGHSHVYWYRQLPEEGLKFMVYLQKENIIDESGMPKERFSAEFPKEGPSILRIQQVVRGDSAAYFCASSPSGSFYEQFFGPGTRLTVL.

The chain carries TRBV30 and TRBJ1-1; possible D gene TRBD1, 6 bases. The germline V gene has CDR1 GTSNPN and CDR2 SVGIG (reference sequence). V lost 2 bases to trimming and J lost 5 bases, with 15 bases between them. The CDR3 loop spans 14 amino acids. CDR3 region: CAWSPRGRGTEAFF. CDR3 nucleotide sequence: TGTGCCTGGAGTCCCAGGGGACGCGGGACTGAAGCTTTCTTT.

This chain links TRBV7-2 with TRBJ2-7, with D tentatively TRBD2 (6 bases). V lost 4 bases to trimming and J lost 3 bases, with 13 bases between them. Per germline, CDR1 SGHTA and CDR2 FQGNSA. This CDR3 is 14 amino acids long. The CDR3 DNA reads TGTGCCAGCAGCTATAGGGACTCAGGCTACGAGCAGTACTTC. It translates to CASSYRDSGYEQYF.

The chain has TRBV27 and TRBJ2-3; 10 bases agree with TRBD2. There are 18 residues in the CDR3. Trimming cost V 0 bases and J 3 bases; bases outside gene matches: 9. Germline CDR1 reads MNHEY; CDR2 reads SMNVEV (reference sequence). The CDR3 DNA reads TGTGCCAGCAGTTTATCATATCGAGCGGGAGGGATAACAGATACGCAGTATTTT. Translated: CASSLSYRAGGITDTQYF.

This sequence joins TRBV27 and TRBJ1-2; 12 nucleotides line up with TRBD1. The CDR3 covers 15 residues. V was pared by 6 bases and J by 7 bases, with 9 bases of the junction left unmatched. Germline V gives CDR1 MNHEY, CDR2 SMNVEV (reference sequence). CDR3 in DNA: TGTGCCAGCAGCTCGCCGGGACAGGGGGCGCCTGGCTACACCTTC. Translating gives CASSSPGQGAPGYTF.

This clone was observed a single time. The chain uses TRBV6-5 and TRBJ1-1; 9 nucleotides align to TRBD1. In germline, CDR1 is MNHEY, CDR2 SVGAGI. The trim removed 6 bases at V and 3 bases at J, leaving 5 bases unmatched. This CDR3 has 14 residues. The CDR3 is CASSRQGGDTEAFF. CDR3 nucleotides: TGTGCCAGCAGCCGACAGGGGGGGGACACTGAAGCTTTCTTT.

The chain uses TRBV9 and TRBJ1-2; D might be TRBD1 (5 bases). The CDR3 totals 14 residues. Trimming removed 4 bases from V and 0 bases from J, with 10 bases in between. Germline V gene lookup returns CDR1 SGDLS and CDR2 YYNGEE. The CDR3 loop reads CASSLMTANYGYTF. CDR3 sequence (DNA): TGTGCCAGCAGCCTCATGACAGCTAACTATGGCTACACCTTC.

J is TRBJ2-7 and V is TRBV9; 9 bases are shared with TRBD2. The CDR3 runs 17 residues. V trimming: 4 bases; J trimming: 0 bases; junction bases outside the gene matches: 11. The germline V gene encodes CDR1 SGDLS and CDR2 YYNGEE. In DNA, the CDR3 is TGTGCCAGCAGCAAAAACCCCAGCGGGGGGAGCTCCTACGAGCAGTACTTC. Amino acids: CASSKNPSGGSSYEQYF.

This clone was counted between two and nine times. V is TRBV5-1 and J is TRBJ2-2; 7 nucleotides match TRBD1. The CDR3 is 17 amino acids. Germline V CDR1 and CDR2: SGHRS, YFSETQ. The trim removed 0 bases at V and 3 bases at J, leaving 8 bases unmatched. The CDR3 here is CASSLAKDRADTGELFF. The DNA of the CDR3 is TGCGCCAGCAGCTTGGCCAAAGACAGGGCGGACACCGGGGAGCTGTTTTTT.

The rearrangement uses TRBV28 and TRBJ2-5, with TRBD1 matching over 7 bases. J was trimmed by 1 base and V by 3 bases; bases with no gene match: 2. CDR3 size: 14 residues. Germline loops: CDR1 MDHEN, CDR2 SYDVKM. The CDR3 loop reads CASSFGQAQETQYF. Written as DNA, the CDR3 is TGTGCCAGCAGTTTCGGACAGGCCCAAGAGACCCAGTACTTC.

The chain couples TRBV7-9 to TRBJ1-1; 7 bases are a match to TRBD1. In germline, CDR1 is SEHNR, CDR2 FQNEAQ (reference sequence). J was trimmed by 1 base and V by 4 bases; bases with no gene match: 6. The CDR3 consists of 15 residues. The CDR3 bases are TGTGCCAGCAGCTCAGCCGGGACAGAGAACACTGAAGCTTTCTTT. Amino acid sequence: CASSSAGTENTEAFF.

The chain has TRBV6-5 and TRBJ2-7; the match to TRBD1 covers 8 bases. Germline CDR1 is MNHEY and CDR2 is SVGAGI. This CDR3 spans 16 amino acids. J was trimmed by 7 bases and V by 3 bases; bases with no gene match: 14. DNA of the CDR3: TGTGCCAGCAGTTATGGGTCTCAGACAGGGGTGGAAGAGCAGTACTTC. Encoded protein: CASSYGSQTGVEEQYF.

The V and J genes are TRBV6-1 and TRBJ2-5, with D perhaps matching TRBD2 (5 bases). The V gene's germline CDR1 is MNHNS and CDR2 SASEGT. V dropped 3 bases and J dropped 0 bases, with 5 bases sitting between them. There are 13 residues in the CDR3. Here the CDR3 reads CASSDGDQETQYF. In nucleotides, the CDR3 is TGTGCCAGCAGTGACGGGGACCAAGAGACCCAGTACTTC.

This clone has only one observation. The chain employs TRBV28 and TRBJ1-1; D perhaps matches TRBD1 (5 bases). Trimming shortened V by 4 bases and J by 1 base, and 13 bases separated the two germline ends. Germline V gene lookup returns CDR1 MDHEN and CDR2 SYDVKM. This CDR3 is 15 amino acids long. The CDR3 reads CASSSPGGTNTEAFF. The CDR3 DNA follows: TGTGCCAGCAGTTCCCCCGGGGGAACGAACACTGAAGCTTTCTTT.

This rearrangement joins TRBV5-6 to TRBJ2-3; D might be TRBD1 (6 bases). The CDR3 runs 16 residues. V dropped 5 bases and J dropped 2 bases, with 18 bases sitting between them. Germline CDR1 SGHDT, CDR2 YYEEEE. The CDR3 coding sequence is TGTGCCAGCAGGCTCACCGGGACAATCTCCACAGATACGCAGTATTTT. Residues: CASRLTGTISTDTQYF.

The CDR3 region is CASSLTIPETQYF. Here the CDR3 DNA reads TGTGCCAGCAGTCTGACAATTCCGGAGACCCAGTACTTC. This chain joins TRBV6-5 and TRBJ2-5; no clear D. The CDR3 runs to 13 residues. V dropped 5 bases and J dropped 5 bases, with 12 bases sitting between them. CDR1 is MNHEY and CDR2 is SVGAGI in the germline V gene.

The genes are TRBV19 and TRBJ2-3, with 8 bases identical to TRBD2. The CDR3 spans 16 residues. Germline assignment: CDR1 LNHDA and CDR2 SQIVND (reference sequence). V was pared by 4 bases and J by 3 bases, with 9 bases of the junction left unmatched. CDR3 loop: CASSTWTSPETDTQYF. DNA of the CDR3: TGTGCCAGTAGTACTTGGACTAGCCCGGAGACAGATACGCAGTATTTT.

This clone was observed a few times. The CDR3 DNA reads TGTGCCAGCAGTTCGCCGGGGACTAGCGGGTTCGAGCAGTACTTC. Translated, it gives CASSSPGTSGFEQYF. V gene TRBV6-5 combines with J gene TRBJ2-7; 12 bases match TRBD2. Germline V gene data show CDR1 as MNHEY and CDR2 as SVGAGI. V was pared by 4 bases and J by 6 bases, with 7 bases of the junction left unmatched. The CDR3 length is 15 residues.